This T cell receptor (beta chain) appears in the sequencing data of a study of cytomegalovirus exposure and HLA in healthy donors. Looking at the study overall: A subsequent analysis stated that the 100 to 150 validation repertoires were run on the same platform as the approximately 610 first-cohort repertoires. Study-level points and caveats: Across donors, most TCRs were seen rarely, yet some public ones were widespread. It was confirmed in vitro that a few of the CMV-associated chains were specific for CMV antigens.

This CDR3 contains 13 residues. The germline V and J ends were trimmed by 4 bases and 7 bases, with 11 bases remaining between them. Germline CDR1 reads MNHNY; CDR2 reads SVGAGI (reference sequence). This clone appeared a single time. Its antigen remains unidentified. While the first cohort had 600 to 850 subjects, the donors belonged to the separate validation cohort of over a hundred subjects. Assay used: immunoSEQ multiplex PCR; TCRdb lists only in-frame clones, some missing. The table lists about 240,000 clones, around 88% of them singletons. The chain uses TRBV6-6 and TRBJ2-1, with TRBD1 as a possible D gene (5 bases). This TCR derives from a woman in her twenties or thirties in good health and CMV-seropositive. The sequenced material came from PBMCs. CDR3 loop: CASSLFRENEQFF. The CDR3 DNA sequence: TGTGCCAGCAGTTTATTCAGGGAAAATGAGCAGTTCTTC.